This T cell receptor beta chain was identified in a study of CD8+ T cells in alopecia areata. Extracted RNA was reverse transcribed, and the resulting cDNA served as sequencing template. Generated by immunoSEQ multiplex PCR, the TCRdb table keeps only in-frame clones and is missing some. The sample carries tens of thousands of clones, about two thirds recorded once. Researchers gathered lesional scalp punch biopsies and peripheral blood from patients with alopecia areata. This CDR3 is 13 amino acids long. V lost 4 bases and J lost 5, with 12 bases in between. The germline CDR1 and CDR2 sequences are SEHNR and FQNEAQ (reference sequence).

The rearrangement uses TRBV7-9 and TRBJ2-7; D may correspond to TRBD1 or TRBD2 (5 bases each). Sequenced sample: NKG2D-high CD8+ T cells sorted from blood. This TCR was sampled from a human donor with alopecia areata. DNA for the CDR3: TGTGCCAGCAGCTGGGACCTTCGCCACGAGCAGTACTTC. It is translated as CASSWDLRHEQYF.